This passage covers 32 T cell receptor beta chains from one sample sequenced in a study of T-cell reconstitution after alpha-beta-depleted transplantation in children. The TCRbeta library was prepared with unique molecular identifiers. TCRdb used MiXCR to reprocess the PCR reads, holding one entry per CDR3 protein. The table includes about 600,000 distinct CDR3 sequences, approximately 10% detected once. The sample consisted of PBMCs from the stem cell graft donor, taken from the stem cell graft. Receptors originate from a human donor who donated a stem cell graft to a child with acute myeloid leukemia.

This clonotype was picked up many times. J is TRBJ2-7 and V is TRBV20-1; D remains unclear. Germline-derived CDR1 and CDR2 are DFQATT and SNEGSKA (reference sequence). The CDR3 extends over 14 amino acids. V lost 0 bases and J 3 bases, leaving 12 bases between the germline ends. The CDR3: CSARDLLNFYEQYF. DNA for the CDR3: TGCAGTGCTAGAGATCTTTTAAATTTCTACGAGCAGTACTTC.

This clonotype was seen ten or more times. V gene TRBV20-1 combines with J gene TRBJ1-2; 8 bases are shared with TRBD1. CDR3 size: 13 residues. In germline, CDR1 is DFQATT, CDR2 SNEGSKA (reference sequence). Trimming removed 3 bases from V and 1 base from J; junction bases left unmatched: 1. CDR3 loop: CSARDRVNYGYTF. The CDR3, as DNA: TGCAGTGCTAGGGACAGGGTTAACTATGGCTACACCTTC.

The CDR3 protein is CASSYSFTGVAEAFF. CDR3 sequence (DNA): TGTGCCAGCAGTTACTCTTTTACAGGGGTAGCTGAAGCTTTCTTT. The V call is TRBV6-5, the J call TRBJ1-1; 7 bases line up with TRBD1. The V gene's germline CDR1 is MNHEY and CDR2 SVGAGI. V shed 0 bases, J shed 6 bases, and the junction held 7 bases outside the gene matches. This CDR3 contains 15 residues.

The chain links TRBV7-6 to TRBJ2-2, with D perhaps matching TRBD2 (6 bases). The length of the CDR3 is 18 residues. CDR1 and CDR2 from the germline V gene are SGHVS and FNYEAQ. V was cut by 2 bases and J by 4 bases, with 20 bases left in between. The CDR3 reads CASSLSGVRQGGTGELFF. CDR3 sequence (DNA): TGTGCCAGCAGCTTATCTGGGGTGAGGCAGGGAGGCACCGGGGAGCTGTTTTTT.

There are a few counts of this clonotype. The chain recombines TRBV7-3 with TRBJ2-5; tentatively, D is TRBD1 (5 bases). V was clipped by 4 bases and J by 4 bases, with 10 bases between them. The germline CDR1 and CDR2 sequences are SGHTA and FQGTGA. The CDR3 is 13 amino acids. The CDR3, as DNA: TGTGCCAGCAGCTATCAGGGTTTAGAGACCCAGTACTTC. The encoded protein is CASSYQGLETQYF.

The rearrangement uses TRBV7-2 and TRBJ1-5; D not certain. Trimming shortened V by 3 bases and J by 4 bases, and 7 bases separated the two germline ends. The CDR3 runs 13 residues. Germline CDR1 reads SGHTA; CDR2 reads FQGNSA. Written as DNA, the CDR3 is TGTGCCAGCAGCTTCAAGTTAAATCAGCCCCAGCATTTT. This encodes CASSFKLNQPQHF.

Only a few counts were recorded for this clonotype. The chain joins TRBV12-3 or TRBV12-4 to TRBJ2-6; TRBD1 might be the D (5 bases). CDR3 length equals 13 residues. The ends were cut back, 0 bases at V and 10 bases at J, with 7 bases in the middle. CDR3 amino acids: CASSLAQGNVLTF. CDR3 sequence (DNA): TGTGCCAGCAGTTTAGCCCAGGGTAACGTCCTGACTTTC.

V is TRBV10-3 and J is TRBJ2-3, with D tentatively TRBD1 (6 bases). Germline V CDR1 and CDR2: ENHRY, SYGVKD. The CDR3 covers 15 residues. V was trimmed by 0 bases and J by 1 base, leaving 8 bases between them. CDR3 loop: CAISESAGGTDTQYF. The CDR3 DNA sequence: TGTGCCATCAGTGAGTCGGCAGGGGGCACAGATACGCAGTATTTT.

This clonotype was found many times. The chain carries TRBV20-1 and TRBJ2-1, with TRBD2 identical over 12 bases. Germline CDR1 DFQATT, CDR2 SNEGSKA (reference sequence). CDR3 length equals 15 residues. CDR3 sequence (DNA): TGCAGCGCGACTAGCGGGAGCGTCTCCTACAATGAGCAGTTCTTC. It is translated as CSATSGSVSYNEQFF.

V gene TRBV28 combines with J gene TRBJ2-7; 8 bases match TRBD1. The junction had 6 bases not matched to a gene; V was cut back by 5 bases and J by 6 bases. Germline CDR1 is MDHEN and CDR2 is SYDVKM. The CDR3 covers 13 residues. Here the CDR3 reads CASSQDRGVEQYF. CDR3 DNA: TGTGCCAGCAGTCAAGACAGGGGCGTCGAGCAGTACTTC.

In DNA, the CDR3 is TGTGCCTGGATCGCCGGGACAGCAACCACAGATACGCAGTATTTT. This translates into CAWIAGTATTDTQYF. The genes are TRBV30 and TRBJ2-3; 7 bases match TRBD1. The V segment lost 4 bases and the J segment 2 bases; nucleotides outside the gene matches: 9. The CDR3 extends over 15 amino acids. Germline V lookup: CDR1 GTSNPN, CDR2 SVGIG (reference sequence).

About this clonotype itself: Just one base apart from a much larger clone, this may be a read error. This sequence joins TRBV12-3 or TRBV12-4 and TRBJ1-2; D remains ambiguous. CDR3 length: 13 residues. CDR3 protein: CASSLRALYGCTF. The DNA for the CDR3 is TGTGCCAGCAGTTTAAGAGCGCTCTATGGCTGCACCTTC.

This clonotype was counted at least ten times. This rearrangement joins TRBV7-2 to TRBJ1-4; no reliable D call. The CDR3 covers 15 residues. V shed 5 bases and J shed 3 bases, with 13 bases lying between them. The germline CDR1 and CDR2 sequences are SGHTA and FQGNSA. The DNA for the CDR3 is TGTGCCAGCAGCCTAGGAGGCGCGTCTAATGAAAAACTGTTTTTT. Its translation is CASSLGGASNEKLFF. Filled out from reference TRBV7-2 and TRBJ1-4, the complete variable domain reads GAGVSQSPSNKVTEKGKDVELRCDPISGHTALYWYRQSLGQGLEFLIYFQGNSAPDKSGLPSDRFSAERTGGSVSTLTIQRTQQEDSAVYLCASSLGGASNEKLFFGSGTQLSVL.

This clonotype was seen repeatedly, ten times or more. Here the CDR3 reads CASSRGTDRIQYF. The CDR3 nucleotides read TGTGCCAGCAGCCGTGGGACAGACAGGATTCAGTACTTC. The rearrangement joins TRBV6-1 to TRBJ2-4; TRBD1 matches at 7 bases. Per the germline V gene, CDR1 is MNHNS and CDR2 is SASEGT. This CDR3 contains 13 residues. V lost 6 bases and J lost 10; bases outside the gene matches: 9.

This clonotype appeared many times. V is TRBV7-2 and J is TRBJ2-5; 11 nucleotides match TRBD2. Germline values: CDR1 SGHTA, CDR2 FQGNSA. CDR3 size: 14 residues. J lost 5 bases, V lost 5 bases, and 4 bases had no gene match. DNA of the CDR3: TGTGCCAGCAGCCGTGGGACTAGCGGCGAGACCCAGTACTTC. It is translated as CASSRGTSGETQYF.

This chain joins TRBV4-2 and TRBJ2-7; 13 nucleotides match TRBD2. The V gene end was trimmed by 0 bases and the J gene end by 2 bases; junction bases not matched to a gene: 4. This CDR3 is built from 17 residues. CDR1 is LGHNA, CDR2 YNFKEQ, per germline. The CDR3, as DNA: TGTGCCAGCAGCCAAGAAGGACTAGCGGGGGAAACCTACGAGCAGTACTTC. Translated, it gives CASSQEGLAGETYEQYF.

This clonotype was picked up many times. The genes are TRBV2 and TRBJ2-3, with D unclear. The V end was cut by 6 bases, the J end by 4 bases, with 5 bases between. This CDR3 is built from 11 residues. The germline V gene encodes CDR1 SNHLY and CDR2 FYNNEI. For the CDR3, the DNA is TGTGCCAGCAGGGTTGCAGATACGCAGTATTTT. It yields the protein CASRVADTQYF.

This clonotype was seen at least ten times. The J gene is TRBJ2-2, the V gene TRBV6-5; TRBD1 matches 7 bases. The ends lost 5 bases at V and 4 bases at J; junction bases unmatched: 7. The length of the CDR3 is 15 residues. Germline loops: CDR1 MNHEY, CDR2 SVGAGI. The DNA for the CDR3 is TGTGCCAGCAGTCTCGACAGGGCGGGCACCGGGGAGCTGTTTTTT. It translates to CASSLDRAGTGELFF.

Worth noting for this clonotype: Likely a read error: the CDR3 ends without its conserved phenylalanine or tryptophan. J is TRBJ1-1 and V is TRBV3-1; the D is unclear. The CDR3 has 13 residues. Germline V gene data show CDR1 as LGHDT and CDR2 as YNNKEL (reference sequence). Trimming took off 0 bases at V and 11 bases at J, with 13 bases between the two ends. DNA for the CDR3: TGTGCCAGCAGCCAAGAGGTGAGAGCAAGGGCTTTCATT. Encoded protein: CASSQEVRARAFI.

The V call is TRBV19, the J call TRBJ2-2; no firm D call. Trimming stripped 5 bases from V and 3 bases from J, with 10 bases between. Per germline, CDR1 LNHDA and CDR2 SQIVND (reference sequence). The CDR3 contains 14 residues. CDR3 loop: CASSPPGDTGELFF. The CDR3 bases are TGTGCCAGTAGTCCCCCTGGGGACACCGGGGAGCTGTTTTTT.

V and J are TRBV5-1 and TRBJ2-5; TRBD2 aligns across 10 bases. The V gene's germline CDR1 is SGHRS and CDR2 YFSETQ. The CDR3 loop spans 15 amino acids. V lost 2 bases, J lost 5 bases, and 6 bases stayed unmatched. CDR3 nucleotides: TGCGCCAGCAGCTTCCTAGCGGGAGAAGGGGAGACCCAGTACTTC. Protein product: CASSFLAGEGETQYF.

In its sample, this clonotype was seen many times. This chain's CDR3 is CATSRDPGYEQYF. CDR3 in DNA: TGTGCCACCAGCAGAGATCCCGGCTACGAGCAGTACTTC. The rearrangement joins TRBV15 to TRBJ2-7, with D hard to call. The CDR3 spans 13 residues. V was clipped by 0 bases and J by 3 bases, with 6 bases between them. Germline V gene data show CDR1 as LNHNV and CDR2 as YYDKDF (reference sequence).

The J gene is TRBJ2-1, the V gene TRBV6-2 or TRBV6-3, with 8 bases fitting TRBD2. This CDR3 contains 16 residues. The germline V gene has CDR1 MNHEY and CDR2 SVGEGT. V trimming: 6 bases; J trimming: 9 bases; junction bases outside the gene matches: 16. CDR3 sequence (DNA): TGTGCCAGCAGACCAAAACGACGCGGGAGCGGGAGTGAGCAGTTCTTC. Translating gives CASRPKRRGSGSEQFF.

The genes are TRBV10-3 and TRBJ2-2, with 8 positions matching TRBD1. The germline gives CDR1 ENHRY, CDR2 SYGVKD. V was pared by 3 bases and J by 0 bases, with 3 bases of the junction left unmatched. The CDR3 consists of 16 residues. The CDR3 region has the DNA TGTGCCATCAGTGATCCGGGACAGGCGAACACCGGGGAGCTGTTTTTT. This encodes CAISDPGQANTGELFF.

The chain has TRBV11-1 and TRBJ2-3; 13 bases are shared with TRBD2. Germline CDR1 SGHAT, CDR2 FQDESV (reference sequence). CDR3 length: 18 residues. V was clipped by 5 bases and J by 4 bases; unmatched bases: 12. CDR3 in amino acids: CASSALGTTSGRPDTQYF. The CDR3 region has the DNA TGTGCCAGCAGCGCCCTGGGGACGACTAGCGGGAGGCCAGATACGCAGTATTTT.

This clonotype was seen at least ten times. This rearrangement joins TRBV6-2 or TRBV6-3 to TRBJ2-5, with 8 nucleotides matching TRBD2. Looked up from germline, CDR1 is MNHEY and CDR2 is SVGEGT. Trimming cost V 6 bases and J 0 bases; bases outside gene matches: 6. The CDR3 length is 15 residues. The CDR3 spells CASSLLAENQETQYF. DNA of the CDR3: TGTGCCAGCAGCCTACTAGCGGAGAACCAAGAGACCCAGTACTTC.

This clonotype was observed many times. The J gene is TRBJ2-7, the V gene TRBV21-1. TRBV21-1 is marked as a pseudogene. The CDR3 totals 16 residues. In DNA, the CDR3 is TGTGCCAGCAGCCCAGGACCACAGAAAGACTCCTACGAGCAGTACTTC. Its translation: CASSPGPQKDSYEQYF.

This clonotype was seen at least ten times. The rearrangement joins TRBV10-3 to TRBJ2-7; D remains ambiguous. Per the germline V gene, CDR1 is ENHRY and CDR2 is SYGVKD. CDR3 length: 14 amino acids. Trimming removed 4 bases at V and 7 bases at J, with 17 bases between. The CDR3 DNA sequence: TGTGCCATCAGTGGGGGTCAGACGGGCTTGGAGCAGTACTTC. This translates into CAISGGQTGLEQYF.

This clonotype came up a few times. The rearrangement uses TRBV20-1 and TRBJ1-1; D is uncertain. Germline values: CDR1 DFQATT, CDR2 SNEGSKA (reference sequence). The CDR3 extends over 12 amino acids. V was trimmed by 5 bases and J by 3 bases, leaving 10 bases between them. The CDR3 DNA reads as TGCAGTGCTGTTCGGGGAGACACTGAAGCTTTCTTT. Translation gives CSAVRGDTEAFF.

This clonotype has only a few counts. V usage is TRBV2 and J usage is TRBJ1-5; 7 bases are a match to TRBD1. Germline CDR1 and CDR2: SNHLY and FYNNEI. The length of the CDR3 is 16 residues. Unmatched junction bases numbered 12, after V lost 6 bases and J lost 4 bases. CDR3 protein: CASSGQAQLSNQPQHF. CDR3 bases: TGTGCCAGCAGCGGACAGGCCCAATTAAGTAATCAGCCCCAGCATTTT.

The chain employs TRBV15 and TRBJ2-5; 9 positions match TRBD1. Germline values: CDR1 LNHNV, CDR2 YYDKDF (reference sequence). V gave up 0 bases and J gave up 5 bases; unmatched junction bases: 7. There are 16 residues in the CDR3. This chain's CDR3 is CATSRDKTGGKETQYF. DNA for the CDR3: TGTGCCACCAGCAGAGATAAAACAGGGGGCAAGGAGACCCAGTACTTC. Full variable domain (outside the CDR3, taken from reference TRBV15 and TRBJ2-5): DAMVIQNPRYQVTQFGKPVTLSCSQTLNHNVMYWYQQKSSQAPKLLFHYYDKDFNNEADTPDNFQSRRPNTSFCFLDIRSPGLGDTAMYLCATSRDKTGGKETQYFGPGTRLLVL.

This clonotype showed up just a few times. The V call is TRBV6-4, the J call TRBJ2-1; D gene unclear. The V end lost 2 bases, the J end lost 4 bases, and 3 bases lay between the germline ends. The CDR3 runs 12 residues. Germline V gene lookup returns CDR1 MRHNA and CDR2 SNTAGT. The CDR3 coding sequence is TGTGCCAGCAGTGACCAGTACAATGAGCAGTTCTTC. Translation: CASSDQYNEQFF.